The 20 T cell receptor beta chains below all came from one sample that was sequenced in a study of post-analysis software for immune sequencing data. General observations from the study: TRBV5-6, TRBV5-1 and TRBV20-1 were among several TRBV segments more frequent in patients than controls.

TCR beta libraries were prepared from cDNA with unique molecular identifiers. TCRdb re-called the PCR reads through MiXCR, storing one row per CDR3 protein. Of about 820,000 distinct CDR3 sequences listed, under 70% are singletons. These receptors' antigens are unknown. The specimen sequenced was blood. The receptor source for this set is a girl under 18 with multiple sclerosis.

This clonotype showed up just once. The chain employs TRBV27 and TRBJ2-6; D not resolved. V lost 0 bases and J 0 bases, leaving 9 bases between the germline ends. The germline V gene has CDR1 MNHEY and CDR2 SMNVEV (reference sequence). The CDR3 runs to 17 residues. The CDR3 is CASSLSLFDSGANVLTF. The CDR3 region has the DNA TGTGCCAGCAGTTTATCCTTGTTCGACTCTGGGGCCAACGTCCTGACTTTC.

Note on this clonotype: At one boundary the junction diverges from the germline segment, which might be a read error. This chain uses TRBV6-6 with TRBJ2-5; 7 bases are shared with TRBD2. The germline V gene has CDR1 MNHNY and CDR2 SVGAGI (reference sequence). The CDR3 covers 14 residues. CDR3 bases: TGTGCCGGCAGCCCTCCCGGGGGGCAAGAGACCCAGTACTTC. Its translation: CAGSPPGGQETQYF.

The chain uses TRBV4-1 and TRBJ1-2; D may be TRBD1 (6 bases). The length of the CDR3 is 15 residues. Trimming stripped 1 base from V and 4 bases from J, with 13 bases between. Looked up from germline, CDR1 is MGHRA and CDR2 is YSYEKL. CDR3 residues: CASSQAQGDVYGYTF. CDR3 DNA: TGCGCCAGCAGCCAAGCACAGGGCGACGTCTATGGCTACACCTTC.

This chain links TRBV2 with TRBJ1-2; D is unclear. V lost 9 bases, J lost 3 bases, and 5 bases lay in between. This CDR3 comprises 10 residues. Germline CDR1 reads SNHLY; CDR2 reads FYNNEI. The CDR3 bases are TGTGCCAGTGGGGACTATGGCTACACCTTC. Residues: CASGDYGYTF. The full variable domain, in which reference TRBV2 and TRBJ1-2 provide the parts outside the CDR3, is EPEVTQTPSHQVTQMGQEVILRCVPISNHLYFYWYRQILGQKVEFLVSFYNNEISEKSEIFDDQFSVERPDGSNFTLKIRSTKLEDSAMYFCASGDYGYTFGSGTRLTVV.

In this sample, this clonotype turned up a few times. The chain has TRBV5-1 and TRBJ2-1; tentatively, D is TRBD2 (6 bases). Germline V lookup: CDR1 SGHRS, CDR2 YFSETQ. CDR3 size: 11 residues. Trimming shortened V by 4 bases and J by 9 bases, and 8 bases separated the two germline ends. The CDR3 DNA is TGCGCCAGCAGCGGGGAGGTTGAGCAGTTCTTC. It is translated as CASSGEVEQFF.

This clonotype showed up just a few times. The chain has TRBV7-3 and TRBJ2-1; D is uncertain. The CDR3 sequence is 15 residues long. V lost 5 bases and J lost 2, with 13 bases in between. The germline V gene has CDR1 SGHTA and CDR2 FQGTGA. CDR3 loop: CASSARSIAYNEQFF. CDR3 nucleotides: TGTGCCAGCAGCGCACGCTCGATTGCCTACAATGAGCAGTTCTTC.

The chain uses TRBV5-1 and TRBJ2-6; the D gene is possibly TRBD1 (6 bases). The CDR3 covers 14 residues. V lost 6 bases and J 1 base, leaving 8 bases between the germline ends. Germline CDR1 reads SGHRS; CDR2 reads YFSETQ. The CDR3 region has the DNA TGCGCCAGCATCAGGGGTTCTGGGGCCAACGTCCTGACTTTC. This gives the protein CASIRGSGANVLTF.

This clonotype has only one observation. The CDR3 reads CSARGRAGAPDTQYF. CDR3 nucleotide sequence: TGCAGTGCTAGAGGGCGAGCGGGAGCCCCAGATACGCAGTATTTT. The genes are TRBV20-1 and TRBJ2-3; 8 positions agree with TRBD2. J lost 4 bases, V lost 1 base, and 7 bases had no gene match. The CDR3 loop spans 15 amino acids. Germline CDR1 reads DFQATT; CDR2 reads SNEGSKA (reference sequence).

The chain is built from TRBV7-2 and TRBJ2-4; 16 nucleotides align to TRBD2. Looked up from germline, CDR1 is SGHTA and CDR2 is FQGNSA. Losses at the gene ends were 5 bases for V and 3 bases for J; bases not matched to a gene: 13. CDR3 length: 20 amino acids. For the CDR3, the DNA is TGTGCCAGCAGCCCCCGCGGGGGACTAGCGGGAGGGCCGGTCAAAAACATTCAGTACTTC. Protein: CASSPRGGLAGGPVKNIQYF.

This chain joins TRBV20-1 and TRBJ2-5; 9 bases are a match to TRBD1. The DNA end lines up better with TRBJ2-7; the J call may be wrong. Germline values: CDR1 DFQATT, CDR2 SNEGSKA (reference sequence). This CDR3 is built from 16 residues. The CDR3: CSAAPSWTGVSYEQYF. Here the CDR3 DNA reads TGCAGTGCCGCGCCCTCCTGGACAGGGGTTTCCTACGAGCAGTACTTC.

This clonotype was recorded a few times. The DNA for the CDR3 is TGTGCCAGCTCCTCAGATTGGCTAGCCAAAAACATTCAGTACTTC. This gives the protein CASSSDWLAKNIQYF. The V gene is TRBV6-1, the J gene TRBJ2-4, with D unresolved. Trimming took off 8 bases at V and 0 bases at J, with 14 bases between the two ends. Germline values: CDR1 MNHNS, CDR2 SASEGT. The CDR3 is 15 residues long.

V gene TRBV20-1 combines with J gene TRBJ1-2; D uncertain. CDR3 length: 11 amino acids. The V gene's germline CDR1 is DFQATT and CDR2 SNEGSKA (reference sequence). Trimming pared 7 bases from V and 8 bases from J, leaving 14 bases between. The CDR3 DNA reads as TGCAGTGTTTTAGCCACGGACGGCTACACCTTC. Protein product: CSVLATDGYTF.

The rearrangement links TRBV5-6 to TRBJ1-2, with D perhaps TRBD1 (6 bases). Per germline, CDR1 SGHDT and CDR2 YYEEEE. V dropped 4 bases and J dropped 4 bases, with 14 bases sitting between them. The CDR3 runs 14 residues. The CDR3 DNA reads TGTGCCAGCAGCGGCCCGGGACAAAGCTATGGCTACACCTTC. Protein: CASSGPGQSYGYTF.

J is TRBJ1-5 and V is TRBV5-1; unclear D gene. Trimming removed 1 base at V and 2 bases at J, with 4 bases between. The CDR3 loop spans 13 amino acids. Looked up from germline, CDR1 is SGHRS and CDR2 is YFSETQ. The CDR3 coding sequence is TGCGCCAGCAGCTTGTTTGGCAATCAGCCCCAGCATTTT. Encoded protein: CASSLFGNQPQHF. The full variable domain, with the rest looked up from reference TRBV5-1 and TRBJ1-5, is KAGVTQTPRYLIKTRGQQVTLSCSPISGHRSVSWYQQTPGQGLQFLFEYFSETQRNKGNFPGRFSGRQFSNSRSEMNVSTLELGDSALYLCASSLFGNQPQHFGDGTRLSIL.

This chain uses TRBV20-1 with TRBJ2-1, with 11 bases aligning to TRBD2. The germline V gene encodes CDR1 DFQATT and CDR2 SNEGSKA (reference sequence). V was clipped by 0 bases and J by 1 base; unmatched bases: 8. CDR3 length equals 18 residues. CDR3 bases: TGCAGTGCTAGAGATCTTAGCGGGAGGGCCGGGTCCTACAATGAGCAGTTCTTC. Translating gives CSARDLSGRAGSYNEQFF.

The J gene is TRBJ2-3, the V gene TRBV12-3 or TRBV12-4; D remains unclear. Trimming removed 6 bases at V and 4 bases at J, with 8 bases between. This CDR3 spans 12 amino acids. This CDR3 is CASRRQADTQYF. The CDR3 DNA is TGTGCCAGCAGACGTCAGGCAGATACGCAGTATTTT.

Details on this clonotype: A much larger clone lies a single base off, so this may be a read error. The chain recombines TRBV12-3 or TRBV12-4 with TRBJ2-7, with TRBD1 identical over 8 bases. V trimming: 5 bases; J trimming: 3 bases; junction bases outside the gene matches: 3. The CDR3 runs 13 residues. CDR3 bases: TGTGCCAGCAGTGATGGACAGGGCTACGAGCAGTACTTC. As protein: CASSDGQGYEQYF.

In its sample, this clonotype was seen a few times. This rearrangement joins TRBV20-1 to TRBJ1-2, with 8 bases fitting TRBD1. Germline V gene data show CDR1 as DFQATT and CDR2 as SNEGSKA (reference sequence). This CDR3 contains 14 residues. Losses at the gene ends were 1 base for V and 3 bases for J; bases not matched to a gene: 4. DNA for the CDR3: TGCAGTGCTAGAGCCTCGACAGGGGACTATGGCTACACCTTC. Protein: CSARASTGDYGYTF.

The chain carries TRBV5-5 and TRBJ1-6; D gene ambiguous. Trimming removed 5 bases at V and 9 bases at J, with 21 bases between. The CDR3 has 16 residues. Per germline, CDR1 SGHKS and CDR2 YYEKEE (reference sequence). The CDR3 DNA is TGTGCCAGCAGTGAGGGCAGCCGGATTATAAGTTCACCCCTCCACTTT. Translating it yields CASSEGSRIISSPLHF.

Regarding this clonotype: At one boundary the junction diverges from the germline segment, which might be a read error. This sequence joins TRBV30 and TRBJ2-1; 12 bases match TRBD1. CDR3 length: 15 amino acids. Germline assignment: CDR1 GTSNPN and CDR2 SVGIG (reference sequence). The CDR3 spells CARRSGTGGGYEQFF. The CDR3 nucleotides read TGTGCCCGGAGGTCCGGGACAGGGGGCGGGTATGAGCAGTTCTTC.